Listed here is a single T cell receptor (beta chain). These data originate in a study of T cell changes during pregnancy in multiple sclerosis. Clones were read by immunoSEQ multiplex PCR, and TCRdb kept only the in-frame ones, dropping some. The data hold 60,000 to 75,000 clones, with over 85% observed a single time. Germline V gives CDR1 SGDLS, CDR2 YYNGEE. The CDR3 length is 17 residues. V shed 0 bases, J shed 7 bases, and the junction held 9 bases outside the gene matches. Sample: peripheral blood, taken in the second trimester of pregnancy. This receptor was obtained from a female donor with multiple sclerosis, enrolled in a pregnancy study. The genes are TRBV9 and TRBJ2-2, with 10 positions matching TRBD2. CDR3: CASSVASASGGNGELFF. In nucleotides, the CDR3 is TGTGCCAGCAGCGTAGCGTCGGCTAGCGGGGGTAACGGGGAGCTGTTTTTT.